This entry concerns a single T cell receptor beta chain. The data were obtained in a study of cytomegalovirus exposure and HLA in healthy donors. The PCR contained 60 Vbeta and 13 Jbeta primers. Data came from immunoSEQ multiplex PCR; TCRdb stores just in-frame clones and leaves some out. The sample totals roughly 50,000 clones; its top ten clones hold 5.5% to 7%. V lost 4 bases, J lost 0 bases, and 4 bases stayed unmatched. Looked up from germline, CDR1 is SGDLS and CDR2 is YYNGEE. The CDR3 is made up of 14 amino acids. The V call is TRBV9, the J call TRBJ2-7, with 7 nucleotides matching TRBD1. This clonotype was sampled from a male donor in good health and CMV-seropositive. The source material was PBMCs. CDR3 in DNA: TGTGCCAGCAGCCTGGGACAGAACTCCTACGAGCAGTACTTC. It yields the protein CASSLGQNSYEQYF.